This TCR beta chain was found in a study of T cell responses to AZD1222 COVID-19 vaccine. V lost 2 bases to trimming and J lost 2 bases, with 7 bases between them. This CDR3 is 14 amino acids long. Per germline, CDR1 MNHEY and CDR2 SVGAGI. Repertoires were generated with immunoSEQ multiplex PCR, while TCRdb's copy carries only in-frame clones and drops some. The table has some 180,000 clones, 80% to 95% seen once. The gene calls are TRBV6-5 and TRBJ1-5; D not resolved. The sequence derives from an adult in good health. This specimen was peripheral blood, taken on day 0 of AZD1222 vaccination. CDR3 in amino acids: CASSYGMGNQPQHF. The DNA for the CDR3 is TGTGCCAGCAGTTACGGGATGGGCAATCAGCCCCAGCATTTT.